This TCR beta chain was found in a study of T cells after posttransplantation cyclophosphamide. Study-wide findings and caveats: Skin or GI-infiltrating T cells shared few TRB sequences with blood. Later post-transplant blood repertoires were often dominated by donor CD8+ memory clones. Recipient CMV seropositivity and CMV reactivation strongly tracked TRB clonality.

Libraries were prepared by immunoSEQ multiplex PCR; TCRdb keeps only in-frame clonotypes and omits some of them. This sample has about 4,300 clones, with 65% to 80% found just once. The CDR3 runs to 15 residues. Deletions cut 5 bases from V and 1 base from J, with 14 bases between. CDR1 and CDR2 (germline): SGHAT, FQNNGV. A marrow graft followed busulfan-fludarabine conditioning, with cyclophosphamide on days +3 and +4. This clone was recorded a few times. No antigen is known for it. The sequencing here drew on PBMCs, taken about 27 days after a stem cell transplant with posttransplant cyclophosphamide. The sequence derives from a male patient in his fifties who received an allogeneic stem cell transplant from an unrelated donor, was CMV-positive, and had acute GVHD only. A subset of T cells may come from the graft donor. The genes are TRBV11-2 and TRBJ1-1, with D perhaps TRBD1 (5 bases). The CDR3: CASSTWRGPNTEAFF. CDR3 sequence (DNA): TGTGCCAGCAGCACCTGGCGGGGACCGAACACTGAAGCTTTCTTT.